What follows is one T cell receptor (beta chain) and its context. The data were taken from a study of blood T cell repertoires in COVID-19. Study as a whole: COVID-19 samples collected from the United States, Italy and Spain covered acute and convalescent phases. In each case, the material was cDNA or gDNA derived from T cells, B-cell-depleted T cells, or PBMCs.

Germline V gives CDR1 SQVTM, CDR2 ANQGSEA. Trimming shortened V by 3 bases and J by 6 bases, and 15 bases separated the two germline ends. CDR3 size: 14 residues. As processed by the authors: Nucleated cell number was recorded as an estimate derived from reference gene primer amplification. TCRdb's table, derived via immunoSEQ multiplex PCR, lists solely in-frame clones and lacks some. V, J and clone size derive from that table, while D and trimming were established from the DNA sequence. The sample records around 120,000 clones, roughly 90% being singletons. This clonotype was obtained from a man aged 50-60 years with acute or convalescent COVID-19. Sequenced material: peripheral blood. The chain employs TRBV29-1 and TRBJ2-1, with D possibly matching TRBD2 (5 bases). CDR3 nucleotide sequence: TGCAGCGTTGACGGGGTTCGATCGGGCAATGAGCAGTTCTTC. This encodes CSVDGVRSGNEQFF.